This T cell receptor beta chain originates from a study of response to subunit inactivated influenza vaccine. General study results and limits: It was suggested by the authors that few new T cells are recruited by each seasonal influenza vaccination.

TCRdb re-derived calls from the RT-PCR reads in MiXCR, one entry per CDR3 protein. The table lists some 600,000 distinct CDR3 sequences, 13% to 15% of them singletons. After removal of 4 bases from V and 5 bases from J, the junction contained 6 bases not matched to a gene. The germline CDR1 and CDR2 sequences are MNHEY and SVGEGT. This CDR3 comprises 14 residues. This clonotype has a handful of counts. Antigen specificity is unknown. The source material was PBMCs from blood, sampled 14 to 15 days before vaccination. The gene calls are TRBV6-2 or TRBV6-3 and TRBJ2-7, with 9 bases that match TRBD1. This clonotype was sampled from a man in his fifties or sixties who received an inactivated influenza vaccine. CDR3 amino acids: CASSSPGTGNEQYF. DNA of the CDR3: TGTGCCAGCAGTTCTCCCGGGACAGGGAACGAGCAGTACTTC.